This T cell receptor (beta chain) was found in a study of cytomegalovirus exposure and HLA in healthy donors. As for this clone: As yet, its antigen is unknown.

Regarding the study as a whole: It was confirmed in vitro that three of the CMV-associated chains were specific for CMV antigens. Presence/absence analyses treated sequencing depth as roughly uniform across donors.

The study ran its PCR with 60 Vbeta and 13 Jbeta primers. Profiled with immunoSEQ multiplex PCR; TCRdb holds only in-frame clones, not every one. Of about 130,000 clones in the sample, approximately 80% were seen once. Germline CDR1 is GTSNPN and CDR2 is SVGIG (reference sequence). Trimming removed 2 bases at V and 3 bases at J, with 14 bases between. The CDR3 consists of 14 residues. The chain has TRBV30 and TRBJ2-7, with D possibly TRBD1 on 6 matching bases. The TCR was taken from a middle-aged woman in good health and CMV-seropositive. Sequencing used PBMCs. Here the CDR3 reads CAWSPWTDIYEQYF. In nucleotides, the CDR3 is TGTGCCTGGAGTCCTTGGACAGACATCTACGAGCAGTACTTC.